These 14 T cell receptor beta chains came from one sample sequenced in a study of blood T cell repertoires in COVID-19. TCRdb's table, derived via immunoSEQ multiplex PCR, lists solely in-frame clones and lacks some. This repertoire shows 60,000 to 95,000 clones, over 80% found once; its top ten account for less than 7%. Sequenced: peripheral blood. The receptors stem from a woman aged 45-59 years with acute or convalescent COVID-19.

The gene calls are TRBV4-3 and TRBJ2-1; 10 bases align to TRBD2. Germline CDR1 is LGHNA and CDR2 is YSLEER. CDR3 length: 17 residues. Trimming took 0 bases from V and 9 from J; bases not matched to a gene: 11. The CDR3 here is CASSQDLVPSGRGEQFF. The DNA for the CDR3 is TGCGCCAGCAGCCAAGATTTGGTGCCTAGCGGGAGAGGTGAGCAGTTCTTC.

This chain connects TRBV28 to TRBJ2-7; the match to TRBD2 covers 13 bases. V lost 5 bases, J lost 4 bases, and 5 bases stayed unmatched. This CDR3 is built from 15 residues. The germline CDR1 and CDR2 sequences are MDHEN and SYDVKM. CDR3 sequence (DNA): TGTGCCAGCAGTCCGTGGACTAGCGGGAGTTACGAGCAGTACTTC. Translating gives CASSPWTSGSYEQYF. Looking up the rest from reference TRBV28 and TRBJ2-7 gives the full variable domain: DVKVTQSSRYLVKRTGEKVFLECVQDMDHENMFWYRQDPGLGLRLIYFSYDVKMKEKGDIPEGYSVSREKKERFSLILESASTNQTSMYLCASSPWTSGSYEQYFGPGTRLTVT.

This clone appeared once. The germline gene is not matched at one end of the junction; a read error may be the cause. CDR3 bases: TGTGCTAGCAGCCATTTCGACAATAACTATGGCTACACCTTC. Translating it yields CASSHFDNNYGYTF. The chain joins TRBV14 to TRBJ1-2; D is unresolved. Germline CDR1 is SGHDN and CDR2 is FVKESK. CDR3 size: 14 residues.

This chain uses TRBV2 with TRBJ2-7; 12 bases agree with TRBD2. With 6 bases clipped from V and 2 bases from J, the junction kept 5 bases outside the gene matches. Germline CDR1 and CDR2: SNHLY and FYNNEI. This CDR3 is 15 amino acids long. CDR3 nucleotides: TGTGCCAGCAGCCCCCTAGCGGGAGGGCCCTACGAGCAGTACTTC. It codes for CASSPLAGGPYEQYF. The full variable domain, completed using reference TRBV2 and TRBJ2-7, is EPEVTQTPSHQVTQMGQEVILRCVPISNHLYFYWYRQILGQKVEFLVSFYNNEISEKSEIFDDQFSVERPDGSNFTLKIRSTKLEDSAMYFCASSPLAGGPYEQYFGPGTRLTVT.

This chain joins TRBV7-2 and TRBJ2-1, with TRBD2 matching 8 bases. CDR1 is SGHTA and CDR2 is FQGNSA in the germline V gene. CDR3 length equals 15 residues. V gave up 2 bases and J gave up 8 bases; unmatched junction bases: 8. CDR3 sequence: CASSLPVSGGDEQFF. In nucleotides, the CDR3 is TGTGCCAGCAGCTTACCCGTTTCCGGGGGGGATGAGCAGTTCTTC.

The CDR3 DNA is TGTGCCAGCAGCCAAGATGGGCTTGACAGGGCAAATAATGAAAAACTGTTTTTT. Its translation is CASSQDGLDRANNEKLFF. The chain employs TRBV3-1 (or the pseudogene TRBV3-2) and TRBJ1-4; 7 bases fit TRBD1. Germline-derived CDR1 and CDR2 are LGHDT and YNNKEL (reference sequence). The CDR3 totals 18 residues. Unmatched junction bases numbered 11, after V lost 0 bases and J lost 4 bases.

J is TRBJ2-1 and V is TRBV27; D call uncertain. Germline V lookup: CDR1 MNHEY, CDR2 SMNVEV (reference sequence). The ends were cut back, 3 bases at V and 5 bases at J, with 8 bases in the middle. CDR3 length: 13 residues. DNA of the CDR3: TGTGCCAGCAGTTTTTCAACTAACAATGAGCAGTTCTTC. Translation: CASSFSTNNEQFF.

Only a few counts were recorded for this clone. The CDR3 loop reads CASRSPFGTSNADTQYF. The CDR3 nucleotides are TGTGCCAGCAGGTCGCCCTTCGGGACTAGTAACGCAGATACGCAGTATTTT. V and J are TRBV28 and TRBJ2-3, with TRBD2 identical over 8 bases. There are 17 residues in the CDR3. Germline V gene lookup returns CDR1 MDHEN and CDR2 SYDVKM. Germline trimming cut 6 bases from V and 4 bases from J; bases unmatched to any gene: 15.

The CDR3: CASSRRVSFAETQYF. CDR3 nucleotides: TGTGCCAGCAGCCGCAGGGTTTCATTTGCGGAGACCCAGTACTTC. This chain joins TRBV3-1 (or the pseudogene TRBV3-2) and TRBJ2-5, with a tentative D call TRBD1 (5 bases). V gave up 4 bases and J gave up 5 bases, with 17 bases separating them. The CDR3 totals 15 residues. Germline V CDR1 and CDR2: LGHDT, YNNKEL (reference sequence).

As to this clone: Other DNA sequences in the same sample also yield this CDR3. The J gene is TRBJ1-4, the V gene TRBV30, with 7 positions matching TRBD1. Losses at the gene ends were 0 bases for V and 8 bases for J; bases not matched to a gene: 3. The CDR3 has 13 residues. Germline V gene lookup returns CDR1 GTSNPN and CDR2 SVGIG (reference sequence). The CDR3 loop reads CAWSVQGREKLFF. CDR3 DNA: TGTGCCTGGAGTGTACAGGGGCGGGAAAAACTGTTTTTT.

J is TRBJ2-7 and V is TRBV5-4; no firm D call. V lost 3 bases and J 2 bases, leaving 6 bases between the germline ends. The length of the CDR3 is 12 residues. Per the germline V gene, CDR1 is SGHNT and CDR2 is YYREEE (reference sequence). CDR3 bases: TGTGCCAGCAGCTCAGATACCTACGAGCAGTACTTC. Translation: CASSSDTYEQYF. The whole variable domain, filled in from reference TRBV5-4 and TRBJ2-7, reads ETGVTQSPTHLIKTRGQQVTLRCSSQSGHNTVSWYQQALGQGPQFIFQYYREEENGRGNFPPRFSGLQFPNYSSELNVNALELDDSALYLCASSSDTYEQYFGPGTRLTVT.

The chain is built from TRBV6-5 and TRBJ2-3; D gene ambiguous. The CDR3 has 13 residues. V was pared by 6 bases and J by 4 bases, with 11 bases between. Germline CDR1 and CDR2: MNHEY and SVGAGI. The CDR3 region is CASSLTRADTQYF. The CDR3 nucleotides read TGTGCCAGCAGCCTAACGCGTGCAGATACGCAGTATTTT.

This clone was seen a single time. The J gene is TRBJ1-2, the V gene TRBV7-8; D may be TRBD1 (5 bases). The CDR3 is 14 residues long. V was shortened by 4 bases and J by 4 bases, with 13 bases between the two germline ends. CDR1 and CDR2 (germline): SGHVS, FQNEAQ. The CDR3 is CASSSTDRSYGYTF. CDR3 DNA sequence: TGTGCCAGCAGCTCCACCGACAGAAGCTATGGCTACACCTTC.

The rearrangement joins TRBV7-9 to TRBJ2-3; possible D gene TRBD2, 5 bases. The length of the CDR3 is 16 residues. Germline-derived CDR1 and CDR2 are SEHNR and FQNEAQ (reference sequence). V was pared by 1 base and J by 2 bases, with 13 bases between. In nucleotides, the CDR3 is TGTGCCAGCAGCTTAGTACGTTGGGGAGACACAGATACGCAGTATTTT. Translation gives CASSLVRWGDTDTQYF.